The rows below give T cell receptor beta chains drawn from one sample of a study of blood T cells in healthy people across ages. MiXCR was run by TCRdb on the 5' RACE reads, yielding one entry per CDR3 protein. The data hold 660,000 or so distinct CDR3 sequences, with 58% observed a single time. Sequencing was carried out using blood. The source is a man aged 55 to 69 in good health. Both conserved end residues are part of each CDR3. The D gene is left open where the match is weak. A row's size may be missing; if present it is once, few, many or a size class.

v_gene	abundance	j_gene	d_gene	CDR3aa	CDR3nt
TRBV7-2	few	TRBJ2-3	TRBD2	CASSLGIAGGDTQYF	TGTGCCAGCAGCTTAGGGATAGCGGGGGGGGATACGCAGTATTTT
TRBV7-2	few	TRBJ2-7	-	CASSFRQQGSAREQYF	TGTGCCAGCAGCTTCCGACAACAGGGTTCGGCACGCGAGCAGTACTTC
TRBV11-2	-	TRBJ2-5	-	CASSFDWQETRYF	TGTGCCAGCAGCTTCGACTGGCAAGAGACCCGGTACTTC
TRBV6-2/TRBV6-3	-	TRBJ2-4	TRBD2	CASKTGLAGEWDIQYF	TGTGCCAGCAAAACGGGACTAGCGGGAGAATGGGACATTCAGTACTTC
TRBV21-1	-	TRBJ2-7	-	CASRPHGLRQSFSYEQYF	TGTGCCAGCCGACCCCACGGGCTCAGACAGTCCTTCTCCTACGAGCAGTACTTC
TRBV7-8	few	TRBJ1-6	-	CASSLDGWGLGSPLHF	TGTGCCAGCAGCTTAGACGGGTGGGGGTTAGGTTCACCCCTCCACTTT
TRBV12-3/TRBV12-4	few	TRBJ1-2	-	CASSLGSGSYGYTF	TGTGCCAGCAGTTTAGGGTCAGGGTCCTATGGCTACACCTTC
TRBV5-1	once	TRBJ2-7	-	CASSLALGGTYNEQYF	TGCGCCAGCAGCTTAGCCCTTGGGGGAACCTACAATGAGCAGTACTTC
TRBV3-1	-	TRBJ2-4	TRBD2	CASSQAGVLAKNIQYF	TGTGCCAGCAGTCAAGCGGGGGTTCTAGCCAAAAACATTCAGTACTTC
TRBV5-1	-	TRBJ2-6	TRBD1	CASSPDGTVFSGANVLTF	TGCGCCAGCAGCCCGGATGGGACAGTCTTCTCTGGGGCCAACGTCCTGACTTTC
TRBV7-8	-	TRBJ1-2	-	CASSGWTEPYGYTF	TGTGCCAGCAGCGGATGGACAGAGCCTTATGGCTACACCTTC
TRBV25-1	-	TRBJ2-1	-	CASKGGGHYNEQFF	TGTGCCAGCAAGGGCGGGGGCCATTACAATGAGCAGTTCTTC
TRBV12-3/TRBV12-4	-	TRBJ2-7	TRBD1	CASSGAGTGGNEQYF	TGTGCCAGCAGTGGGGCCGGGACAGGGGGCAACGAGCAGTACTTC
TRBV7-2	-	TRBJ2-5	-	CASSFQVGSQETQYF	TGTGCCAGCAGCTTCCAGGTGGGCAGCCAAGAGACCCAGTACTTC
TRBV3-1	many	TRBJ2-1	TRBD2	CASRVDLADNEQFF	TGTGCCAGCAGAGTCGATCTAGCGGACAATGAGCAGTTCTTC
TRBV2	-	TRBJ1-6	-	CASSEGLVVSPLHF	TGTGCCAGCAGTGAAGGCTTAGTTGTATCACCCCTCCACTTT
TRBV12-3/TRBV12-4	-	TRBJ2-7	TRBD1	CASIRFRDRPAYEQYF	TGTGCCAGCATCAGATTCCGGGACAGACCCGCCTACGAGCAGTACTTC
TRBV5-1	-	TRBJ2-6	TRBD1	CASSSPGQATSGANVLTF	TGCGCCAGCAGCTCACCGGGACAGGCAACCTCTGGGGCCAACGTCCTGACTTTC
TRBV4-1	few	TRBJ1-2	-	CASSPSPAGNYGYTF	TGCGCCAGCAGCCCATCCCCGGCAGGGAACTATGGCTACACCTTC
TRBV24-1	-	TRBJ1-1	-	CATSGGIPNTEAFF	TGTGCCACCAGTGGTGGGATCCCGAACACTGAAGCTTTCTTT
TRBV29-1	few	TRBJ2-6	-	CSVYHSGANVLTF	TGCAGCGTGTATCACTCTGGGGCCAACGTCCTGACTTTC
TRBV15	-	TRBJ2-5	TRBD2	CATSRASGVWETQYF	TGTGCCACCAGCAGAGCCAGCGGGGTTTGGGAGACCCAGTACTTC
TRBV6-5	few	TRBJ2-7	-	CASSYRGGYEQYF	TGTGCCAGCAGTTACAGGGGGGGTTACGAGCAGTACTTC
TRBV2	few	TRBJ2-1	TRBD2	CASTRGGAYNEQFF	TGTGCCAGCACGCGCGGGGGGGCCTACAATGAGCAGTTCTTC
TRBV20-1	-	TRBJ1-1	-	CSASGPGGGANTEAFF	TGCAGTGCTAGCGGACCGGGCGGTGGCGCGAACACTGAAGCTTTCTTT
TRBV6-6	-	TRBJ1-5	-	CASSYVRQSNQPQHF	TGTGCCAGCAGTTACGTTCGACAGAGCAATCAGCCCCAGCATTTT
TRBV7-9	-	TRBJ2-5	TRBD2	CASNYAAGSQETQYF	TGTGCCAGCAACTACGCAGCGGGGAGCCAAGAGACCCAGTACTTC
TRBV7-9	-	TRBJ2-1	-	CARDRGDAYNEQFF	TGTGCCAGGGACAGAGGGGATGCATACAATGAGCAGTTCTTC
TRBV20-1	-	TRBJ1-1	TRBD1	CSALTGVGVVVTNTEAFF	TGCAGTGCTCTGACAGGGGTCGGTGTGGTAGTAACGAACACTGAAGCTTTCTTT
TRBV6-5	-	TRBJ1-2	-	CASSPDPTGDGYTF	TGTGCCAGCAGTCCTGACCCGACTGGGGATGGCTACACCTTC
TRBV6-5	-	TRBJ2-3	-	CASSYSQTRGDTQYF	TGTGCCAGCAGTTACTCCCAGACCAGGGGAGATACGCAGTATTTT
TRBV27	few	TRBJ2-1	-	CASSFTGGRGIEQFF	TGTGCCAGCAGTTTTACCGGGGGTAGGGGTATTGAGCAGTTCTTC
TRBV5-1	-	TRBJ2-1	TRBD2	CASSLGSGGDNEQFF	TGCGCCAGCAGCTTGGGTAGCGGGGGTGACAATGAGCAGTTCTTC
TRBV4-1	-	TRBJ2-1	TRBD1	CASSRGQGVHNEQFF	TGCGCCAGCAGTAGGGGACAGGGGGTACACAATGAGCAGTTCTTC
TRBV15	-	TRBJ1-4	-	CATSSSYYNEKLFF	TGTGCCACCAGCAGCTCATACTATAATGAAAAACTGTTTTTT
TRBV12-3/TRBV12-4	-	TRBJ1-2	-	CASVGQRSNYGYTF	TGTGCCAGCGTAGGACAGAGAAGCAACTATGGCTACACCTTC
TRBV7-2	few	TRBJ2-7	-	CASSLTRVDYEQYF	TGTGCCAGCAGCTTAACCAGGGTAGACTACGAGCAGTACTTC
TRBV3-1	-	TRBJ1-2	TRBD1	CASSPTTGRYGYTF	TGTGCCAGCAGCCCAACGACAGGGCGGTATGGCTACACCTTC
TRBV27	-	TRBJ2-1	-	CASQHGLQGEQFF	TGTGCCAGTCAACATGGCCTCCAAGGGGAGCAGTTCTTC
TRBV3-1	-	TRBJ2-3	-	CASSQLRGSSTDTQYF	TGTGCCAGCAGCCAACTCCGGGGTTCTAGCACAGATACGCAGTATTTT
TRBV5-1	few	TRBJ1-2	-	CASNRDSTNYGYTF	TGCGCCAGCAACCGGGACTCCACTAACTATGGCTACACCTTC
TRBV25-1	many	TRBJ2-7	TRBD2	CASSLTSGGHEQYF	TGTGCCAGCAGCCTGACTAGCGGGGGTCACGAGCAGTACTTC